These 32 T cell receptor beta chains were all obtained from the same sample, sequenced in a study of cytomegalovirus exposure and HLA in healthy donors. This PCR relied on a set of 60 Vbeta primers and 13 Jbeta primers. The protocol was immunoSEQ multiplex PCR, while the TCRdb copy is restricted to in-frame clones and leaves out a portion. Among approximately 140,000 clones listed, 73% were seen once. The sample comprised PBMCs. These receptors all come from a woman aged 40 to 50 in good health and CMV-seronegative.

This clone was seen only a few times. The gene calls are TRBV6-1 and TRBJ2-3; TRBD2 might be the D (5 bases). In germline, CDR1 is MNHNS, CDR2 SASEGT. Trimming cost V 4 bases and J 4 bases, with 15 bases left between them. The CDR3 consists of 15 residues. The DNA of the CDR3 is TGTGCCAGCAGTGGCCAAGAGGGTGGGGCAGATACGCAGTATTTT. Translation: CASSGQEGGADTQYF.

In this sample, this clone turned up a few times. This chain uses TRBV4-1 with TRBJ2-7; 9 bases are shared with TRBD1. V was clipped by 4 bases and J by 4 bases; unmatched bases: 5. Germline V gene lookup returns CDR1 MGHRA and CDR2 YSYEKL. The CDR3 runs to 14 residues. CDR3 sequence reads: CASSPGTGIYEQYF. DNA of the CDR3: TGCGCCAGCAGCCCCGGGACAGGGATTTACGAGCAGTACTTC.

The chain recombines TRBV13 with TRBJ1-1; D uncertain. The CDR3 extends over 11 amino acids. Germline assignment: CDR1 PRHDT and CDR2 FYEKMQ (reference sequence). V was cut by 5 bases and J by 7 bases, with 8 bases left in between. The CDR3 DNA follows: TGTGCCAGCAGCCGGGGAAGTGAAGCTTTCTTT. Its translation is CASSRGSEAFF.

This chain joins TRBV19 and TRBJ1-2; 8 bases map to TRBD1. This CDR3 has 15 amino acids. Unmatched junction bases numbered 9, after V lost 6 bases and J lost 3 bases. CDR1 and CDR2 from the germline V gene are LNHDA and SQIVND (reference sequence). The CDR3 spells CASRKSRTGYYGYTF. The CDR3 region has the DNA TGTGCCAGTAGGAAATCGAGGACAGGGTACTATGGCTACACCTTC.

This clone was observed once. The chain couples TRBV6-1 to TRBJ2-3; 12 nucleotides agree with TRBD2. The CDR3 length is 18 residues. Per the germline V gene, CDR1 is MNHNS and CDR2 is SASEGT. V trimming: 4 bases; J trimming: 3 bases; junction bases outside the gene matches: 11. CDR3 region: CASSGPSGGAVLTDTQYF. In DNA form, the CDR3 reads TGTGCCAGCAGTGGGCCTAGCGGGGGGGCCGTGTTGACAGATACGCAGTATTTT.

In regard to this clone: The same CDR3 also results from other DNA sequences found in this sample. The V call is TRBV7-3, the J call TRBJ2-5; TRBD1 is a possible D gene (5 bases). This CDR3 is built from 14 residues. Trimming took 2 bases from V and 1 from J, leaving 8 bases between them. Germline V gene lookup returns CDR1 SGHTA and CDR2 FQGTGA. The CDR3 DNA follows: TGTGCCAGCAGCTTAGCTGGGGCCCAAGAGACCCAGTACTTC. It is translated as CASSLAGAQETQYF. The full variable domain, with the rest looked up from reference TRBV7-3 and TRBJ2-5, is GAGVSQTPSNKVTEKGKYVELRCDPISGHTALYWYRQSLGQGPEFLIYFQGTGAADDSGLPNDRFFAVRPEGSVSTLKIQRTERGDSAVYLCASSLAGAQETQYFGPGTRLLVL.

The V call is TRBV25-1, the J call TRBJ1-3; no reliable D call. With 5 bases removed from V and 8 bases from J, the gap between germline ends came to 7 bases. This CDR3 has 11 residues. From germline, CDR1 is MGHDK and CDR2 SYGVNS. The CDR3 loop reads CASSRGDTIYF. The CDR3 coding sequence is TGTGCCAGCAGTCGGGGTGACACCATATATTTT.

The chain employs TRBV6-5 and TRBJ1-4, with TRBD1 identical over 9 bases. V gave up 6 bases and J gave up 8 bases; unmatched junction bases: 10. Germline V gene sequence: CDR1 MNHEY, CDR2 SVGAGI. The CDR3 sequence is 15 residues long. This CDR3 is CASRQTDRGTEKLFF. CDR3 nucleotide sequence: TGTGCCAGCAGACAAACGGACAGGGGCACCGAAAAACTGTTTTTT.

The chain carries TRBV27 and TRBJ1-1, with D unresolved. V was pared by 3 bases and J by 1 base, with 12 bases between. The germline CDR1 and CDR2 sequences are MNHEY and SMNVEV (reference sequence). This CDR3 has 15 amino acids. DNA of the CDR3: TGTGCCAGCAGTTTCTCCGAGTATGCGAACACTGAAGCTTTCTTT. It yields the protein CASSFSEYANTEAFF.

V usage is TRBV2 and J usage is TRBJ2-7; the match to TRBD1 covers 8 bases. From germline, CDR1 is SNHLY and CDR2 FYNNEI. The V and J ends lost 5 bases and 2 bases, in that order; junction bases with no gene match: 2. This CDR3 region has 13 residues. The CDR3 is CASSRQGTYEQYV. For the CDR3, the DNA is TGTGCCAGCAGTCGACAGGGGACCTACGAGCAGTACGTC.

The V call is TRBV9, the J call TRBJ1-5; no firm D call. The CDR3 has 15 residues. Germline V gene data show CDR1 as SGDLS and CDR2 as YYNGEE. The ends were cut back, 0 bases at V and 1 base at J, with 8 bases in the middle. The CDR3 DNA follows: TGTGCCAGCAGCGTAGGGCAGTGGAGCAATCAGCCCCAGCATTTT. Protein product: CASSVGQWSNQPQHF.

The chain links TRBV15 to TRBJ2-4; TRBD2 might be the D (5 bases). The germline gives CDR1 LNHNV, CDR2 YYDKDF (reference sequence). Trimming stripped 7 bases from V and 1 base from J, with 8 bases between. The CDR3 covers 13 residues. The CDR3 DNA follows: TGTGCCACCAAGACTAAGGCCAAAAACATTCAGTACTTC. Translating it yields CATKTKAKNIQYF.

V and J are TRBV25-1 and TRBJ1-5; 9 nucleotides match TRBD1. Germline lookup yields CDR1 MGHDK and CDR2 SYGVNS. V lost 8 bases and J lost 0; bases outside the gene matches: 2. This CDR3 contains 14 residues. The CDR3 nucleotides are TGTGCCAGCGGGGACAGGGCTAGCAATCAGCCCCAGCATTTT. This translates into CASGDRASNQPQHF. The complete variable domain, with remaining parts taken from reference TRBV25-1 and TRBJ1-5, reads EADIYQTPRYLVIGTGKKITLECSQTMGHDKMYWYQQDPGMELHLIHYSYGVNSTEKGDLSSESTVSRIRTEHFPLTLESARPSHTSQYLCASGDRASNQPQHFGDGTRLSIL.

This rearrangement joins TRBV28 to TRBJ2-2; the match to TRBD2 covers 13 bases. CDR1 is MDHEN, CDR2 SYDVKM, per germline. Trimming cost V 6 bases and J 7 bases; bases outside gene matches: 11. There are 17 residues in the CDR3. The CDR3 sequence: CASRLSGTSGVRGELFF. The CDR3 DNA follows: TGTGCCAGCAGGCTTTCCGGGACTAGCGGGGTCCGCGGGGAGCTGTTTTTT. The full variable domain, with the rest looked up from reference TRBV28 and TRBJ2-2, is DVKVTQSSRYLVKRTGEKVFLECVQDMDHENMFWYRQDPGLGLRLIYFSYDVKMKEKGDIPEGYSVSREKKERFSLILESASTNQTSMYLCASRLSGTSGVRGELFFGEGSRLTVL.

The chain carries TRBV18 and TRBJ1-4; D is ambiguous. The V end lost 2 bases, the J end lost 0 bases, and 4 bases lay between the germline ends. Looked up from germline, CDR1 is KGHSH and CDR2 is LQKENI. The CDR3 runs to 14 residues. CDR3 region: CASSPSPTNEKLFF. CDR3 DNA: TGTGCCAGCTCACCATCTCCAACTAATGAAAAACTGTTTTTT.

CDR3 DNA sequence: TGTGCCAGCAGCCCGACAGTCTACGAGCAGTACGTC. It is translated as CASSPTVYEQYV. The chain recombines TRBV11-2 with TRBJ2-7, with D possibly TRBD1 on 5 matching bases. The CDR3 is 12 amino acids. Germline V lookup: CDR1 SGHAT, CDR2 FQNNGV. V lost 5 bases to trimming and J lost 3 bases, with 8 bases between them.

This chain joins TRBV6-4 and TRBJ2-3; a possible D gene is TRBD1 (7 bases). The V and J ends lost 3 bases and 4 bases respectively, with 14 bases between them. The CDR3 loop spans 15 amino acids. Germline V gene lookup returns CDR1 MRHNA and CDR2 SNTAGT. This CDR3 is CASSEDGRGADTQYF. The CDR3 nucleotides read TGTGCCAGCAGTGAAGACGGCAGGGGGGCAGATACGCAGTATTTT.

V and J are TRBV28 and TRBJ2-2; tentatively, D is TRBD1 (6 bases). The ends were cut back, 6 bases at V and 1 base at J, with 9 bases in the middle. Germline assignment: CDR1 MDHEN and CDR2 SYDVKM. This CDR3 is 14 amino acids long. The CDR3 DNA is TGTGCCAGCAGGCTGGGACAGAACACCGGGGAGCTGTTTTTT. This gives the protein CASRLGQNTGELFF.

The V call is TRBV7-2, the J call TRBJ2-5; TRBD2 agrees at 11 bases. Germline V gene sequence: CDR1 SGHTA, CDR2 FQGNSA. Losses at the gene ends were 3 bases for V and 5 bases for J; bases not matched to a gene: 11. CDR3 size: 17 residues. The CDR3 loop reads CASSLGSGGAVAETQYF. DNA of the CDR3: TGTGCCAGCAGCTTGGGTAGCGGGGGGGCCGTGGCGGAGACCCAGTACTTC.

The CDR3 DNA reads TGTGCCAGCAGTTGGAGGTCGAACCCGAACAATGAGCAGTTCTTC. Translating gives CASSWRSNPNNEQFF. V and J are TRBV27 and TRBJ2-1; D might be TRBD2 (5 bases). The CDR3 contains 15 residues. The germline V gene has CDR1 MNHEY and CDR2 SMNVEV (reference sequence). V lost 4 bases to trimming and J lost 5 bases, with 15 bases between them.

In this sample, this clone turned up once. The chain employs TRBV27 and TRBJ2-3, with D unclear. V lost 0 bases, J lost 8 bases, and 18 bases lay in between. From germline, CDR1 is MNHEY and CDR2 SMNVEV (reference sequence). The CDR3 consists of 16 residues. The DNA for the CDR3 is TGTGCCAGCAGTTTATCGGCTAGTTTATTGCCTGGTACGCAGTATTTT. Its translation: CASSLSASLLPGTQYF.

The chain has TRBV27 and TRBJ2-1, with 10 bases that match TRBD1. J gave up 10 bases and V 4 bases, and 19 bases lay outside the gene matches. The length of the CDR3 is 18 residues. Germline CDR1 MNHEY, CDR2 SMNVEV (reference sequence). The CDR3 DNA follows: TGTGCCAGCAGTTCCGACTTACTCGGGACAGGGGAGGAGGGGGAGCAGTTCTTC. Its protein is CASSSDLLGTGEEGEQFF.

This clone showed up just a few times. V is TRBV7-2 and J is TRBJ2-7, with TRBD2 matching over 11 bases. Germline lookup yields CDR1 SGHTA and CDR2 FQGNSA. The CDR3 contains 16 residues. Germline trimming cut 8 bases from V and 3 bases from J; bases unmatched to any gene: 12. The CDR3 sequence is CASAGPGLAELYEQYF. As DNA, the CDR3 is TGTGCCAGCGCAGGTCCGGGACTAGCGGAACTCTACGAGCAGTACTTC.

CDR3 region: CASSLGQGTEAFF. The CDR3 coding sequence is TGTGCCAGCAGCTTAGGACAGGGGACTGAAGCTTTCTTT. The chain uses TRBV11-2 and TRBJ1-1, with TRBD1 matching 8 bases. Trimming took 1 base from V and 5 from J; bases not matched to a gene: 0. The germline CDR1 and CDR2 sequences are SGHAT and FQNNGV. This CDR3 is built from 13 residues.

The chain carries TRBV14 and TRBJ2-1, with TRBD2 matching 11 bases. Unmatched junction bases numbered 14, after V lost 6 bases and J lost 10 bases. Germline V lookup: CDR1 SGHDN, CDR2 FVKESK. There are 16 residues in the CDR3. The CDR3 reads CASSPISGGAFGEQFF. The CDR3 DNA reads TGTGCCAGCAGTCCTATTAGCGGGGGGGCCTTTGGAGAGCAGTTCTTC.

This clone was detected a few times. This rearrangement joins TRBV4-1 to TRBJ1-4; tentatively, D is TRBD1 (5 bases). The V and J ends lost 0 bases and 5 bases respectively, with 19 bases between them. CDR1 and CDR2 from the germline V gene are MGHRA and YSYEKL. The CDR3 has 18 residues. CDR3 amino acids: CASSQDPLTQGVNEKLFF. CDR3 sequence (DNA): TGCGCCAGCAGCCAAGATCCCCTGACGCAGGGTGTAAATGAAAAACTGTTTTTT.

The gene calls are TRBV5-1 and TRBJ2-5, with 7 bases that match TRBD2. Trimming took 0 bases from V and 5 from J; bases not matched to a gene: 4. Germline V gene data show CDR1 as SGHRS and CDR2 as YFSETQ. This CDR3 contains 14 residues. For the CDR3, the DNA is TGCGCCAGCAGCTTGGTAGGACTAGAGGAGACCCAGTACTTC. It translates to CASSLVGLEETQYF.

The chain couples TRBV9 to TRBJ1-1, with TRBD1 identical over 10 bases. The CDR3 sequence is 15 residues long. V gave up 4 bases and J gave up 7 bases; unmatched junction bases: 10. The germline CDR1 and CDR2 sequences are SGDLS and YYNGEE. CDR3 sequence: CASSPRTGGFFEAFF. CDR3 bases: TGTGCCAGCAGCCCTCGGACAGGGGGATTCTTTGAAGCTTTCTTT.

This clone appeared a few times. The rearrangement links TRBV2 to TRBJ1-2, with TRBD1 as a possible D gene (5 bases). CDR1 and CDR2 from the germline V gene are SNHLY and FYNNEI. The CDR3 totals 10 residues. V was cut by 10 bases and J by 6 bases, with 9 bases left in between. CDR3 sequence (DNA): TGTGCCAACCAAGGGGATGGCTACACCTTC. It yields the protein CANQGDGYTF. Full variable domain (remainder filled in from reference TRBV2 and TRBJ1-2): EPEVTQTPSHQVTQMGQEVILRCVPISNHLYFYWYRQILGQKVEFLVSFYNNEISEKSEIFDDQFSVERPDGSNFTLKIRSTKLEDSAMYFCANQGDGYTFGSGTRLTVV.

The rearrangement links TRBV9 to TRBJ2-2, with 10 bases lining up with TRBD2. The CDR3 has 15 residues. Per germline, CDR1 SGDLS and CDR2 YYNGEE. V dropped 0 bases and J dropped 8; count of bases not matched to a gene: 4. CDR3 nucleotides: TGTGCCAGCAGCGTAGCGAGCGGGGGGGCAGGGGAGCTGTTTTTT. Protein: CASSVASGGAGELFF. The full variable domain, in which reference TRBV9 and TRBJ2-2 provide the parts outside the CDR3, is DSGVTQTPKHLITATGQRVTLRCSPRSGDLSVYWYQQSLDQGLQFLIQYYNGEERAKGNILERFSAQQFPDLHSELNLSSLELGDSALYFCASSVASGGAGELFFGEGSRLTVL.

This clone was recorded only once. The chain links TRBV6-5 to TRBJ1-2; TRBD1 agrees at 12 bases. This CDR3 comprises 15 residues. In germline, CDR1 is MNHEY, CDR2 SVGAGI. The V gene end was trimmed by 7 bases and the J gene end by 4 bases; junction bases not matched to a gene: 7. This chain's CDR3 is CASTSGTGGLYGYTF. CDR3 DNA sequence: TGTGCCAGCACTTCCGGGACAGGGGGCCTCTATGGCTACACCTTC.

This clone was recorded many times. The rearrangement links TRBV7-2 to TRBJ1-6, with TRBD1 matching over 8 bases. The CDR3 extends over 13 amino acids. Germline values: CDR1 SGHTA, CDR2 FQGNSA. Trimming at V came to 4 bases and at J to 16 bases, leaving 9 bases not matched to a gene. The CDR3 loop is CASSSQGDGGLHF. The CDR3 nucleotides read TGTGCCAGCAGCTCACAGGGGGACGGGGGACTCCACTTT.